One T cell receptor beta chain is described in this entry. The sample comes from a study of shared clonotypes between healthy human individuals. TCRdb's copy holds only in-frame clones and misses some; the assay was immunoSEQ multiplex PCR. This sample has fewer than 550,000 clones, with over 75% found just once. Trimming took 2 bases from V and 3 from J, leaving 17 bases between them. The length of the CDR3 is 16 residues. Germline V gene sequence: CDR1 SGHDT, CDR2 YYEEEE. This TCR was recovered from a woman between 35 and 50 years old in good health. Some clones in this sample may be carry-over from other donors' samples. The source material was PBMCs. The rearrangement joins TRBV5-6 to TRBJ1-2; D call uncertain. The CDR3 coding sequence is TGTGCCAGCAGCTTACTCGGGCAACTGAGCGACTATGGCTACACCTTC. Translating gives CASSLLGQLSDYGYTF.